This T cell receptor beta chain was recorded in a study of shared clonotypes between healthy human individuals. Germline V gives CDR1 MNHEY, CDR2 SMNVEV (reference sequence). CDR3 length equals 15 residues. V trimming: 5 bases; J trimming: 1 base; junction bases outside the gene matches: 8. Data came from immunoSEQ multiplex PCR; TCRdb stores just in-frame clones and leaves some out. Here the sample spans about 980,000 clones, about 80% being singletons. The chain combines TRBV27 with TRBJ2-7; 7 bases line up with TRBD1. This TCR was recovered from a man between 18 and 29 years old in good health. Sequenced sample: memory CD4+ T cells sorted from blood. This sample's subset: CD45RA-negative fraction. CDR3 coding DNA: TGTGCCAGCAGTCGCGGACAGGTCAATTCCTACGAGCAGTACTTC. Protein sequence: CASSRGQVNSYEQYF.